These T cell receptor beta chains were read from a single sample in a study of T cells after posttransplantation cyclophosphamide. Method: immunoSEQ multiplex PCR; TCRdb's copy keeps in-frame clones and lacks some. The table includes approximately 50,000 clones, 85% to 95% detected once. The sample taken for sequencing was PBMCs. Receptors originate from a woman aged 25 to 39 in good health and a related stem cell transplant donor. Each CDR3 is given with its conserved first and last residue.

j_gene	v_gene	CDR3aa
TRBJ2-5	TRBV7-3	CASSPGTARVTQYF
TRBJ2-3	TRBV4-3	CASSQEFPPGTDTQYF
TRBJ1-2	TRBV25-1	CASSESPGSGYTF
TRBJ2-1	TRBV11-1	CASSPDRAGLNEQFF
TRBJ2-7	TRBV6-6	CASSPNLAGGRNEQYF
TRBJ2-5	TRBV7-2	CASSPRGTSGETQYF
TRBJ2-1	TRBV9	CASSVGSGGARYEQFF
TRBJ1-2	TRBV5-5	CASSAFLGTGFYGYTF
TRBJ1-1	TRBV19	CASSILLRTPVGEAFF
TRBJ2-7	TRBV4-3	CASSQEWSGGAGYEQYF
TRBJ1-6	TRBV9	CASSVAGGPLHF
TRBJ1-6	TRBV6-5	CASRDRVGSPLHF
TRBJ1-1	TRBV4-1	CASSQAGGRRTEAFF
TRBJ2-7	TRBV11-3	CASSPGIAGASYEQYF
TRBJ2-7	TRBV2	CASSPGTPSYEQYF
TRBJ2-7	TRBV6-6	CASSYMSYEQYF
TRBJ1-1	TRBV19	CASSLTGGLTEAFF
TRBJ1-2	TRBV18	CASSRPQYGYTF
TRBJ2-7	TRBV19	CASSIADEQYF
TRBJ2-1	TRBV7-3	CASSPLRLRGARNEQFF
TRBJ2-3	TRBV27	CASSFGGKQDSTQYF
TRBJ2-1	TRBV28	CASSEGVGQNEQFF
TRBJ2-7	TRBV5-6	CASSLGDTRVYEQYF
TRBJ2-1	TRBV6-5	CASRGGPGSYNEQFF
TRBJ2-1	TRBV9	CASSASGDYNEQFF
TRBJ1-5	TRBV7-2	CASSLEQGNQPQHF
TRBJ1-1	TRBV27	CASSGVGRGGERTEAFF
TRBJ2-3	TRBV11-2	CASSPGTRNTQYF
TRBJ2-5	TRBV7-2	CASSFSQGKETQYF
TRBJ2-3	TRBV5-1	CASGAGTDTQYF
TRBJ2-4	TRBV4-3	CASSQDPGVGIQYF
TRBJ2-5	TRBV15	CATSLAPREETQYF
TRBJ1-2	TRBV7-9	CASSSDRTVYGYTF
TRBJ2-3	TRBV11-3	CASSLEGSGPDTQYF
TRBJ1-5	TRBV30	CAWSVPTGTGRNQPQHF
TRBJ2-1	TRBV2	CASSGGWGGAGSYNEQFF
TRBJ1-3	TRBV9	CASSPQRGGGNTIYF
TRBJ1-2	TRBV10-3	CAISEGRGYGYTF
TRBJ1-3	TRBV10-3	CATIRTADGNTIYF
TRBJ2-5	TRBV7-6	CASSFSGGAEETQYF
TRBJ1-2	TRBV28	CASSLLGLGQGLIDYGYTF
TRBJ1-2	TRBV15	CATSRDVDRGRGGYTF
TRBJ1-2	TRBV7-9	CASSLGRSDGYTF
TRBJ1-3	TRBV5-1	CASSLVGGSGNTIYF
TRBJ2-7	TRBV6-1	CASSMGQGTREQYF
TRBJ1-1	TRBV19	CASSITRRGKRAEAFF
TRBJ1-1	TRBV7-2	CASSLSGGLNTEAFF
TRBJ1-2	TRBV9	CASSARGPSNYGYTF
TRBJ1-5	TRBV6-4	CASSDTKLRRSPNQPQHF